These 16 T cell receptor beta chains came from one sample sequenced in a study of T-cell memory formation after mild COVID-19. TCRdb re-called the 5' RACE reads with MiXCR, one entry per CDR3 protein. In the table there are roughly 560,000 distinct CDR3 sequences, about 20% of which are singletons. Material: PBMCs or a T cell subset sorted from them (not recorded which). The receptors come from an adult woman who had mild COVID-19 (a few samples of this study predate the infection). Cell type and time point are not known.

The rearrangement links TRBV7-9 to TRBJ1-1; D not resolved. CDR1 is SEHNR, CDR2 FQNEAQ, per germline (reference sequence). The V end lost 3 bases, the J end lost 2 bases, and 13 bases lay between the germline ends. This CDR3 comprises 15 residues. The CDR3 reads CASSFSTAENTEAFF. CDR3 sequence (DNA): TGTGCCAGCAGCTTTTCCACGGCGGAAAACACTGAAGCTTTCTTT.

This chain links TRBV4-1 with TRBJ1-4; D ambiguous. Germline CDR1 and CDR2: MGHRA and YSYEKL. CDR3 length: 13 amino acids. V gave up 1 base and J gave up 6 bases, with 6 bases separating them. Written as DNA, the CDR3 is TGCGCCAGCAGCCAAGCAGCTGATGAAAAACTGTTTTTT. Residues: CASSQAADEKLFF.

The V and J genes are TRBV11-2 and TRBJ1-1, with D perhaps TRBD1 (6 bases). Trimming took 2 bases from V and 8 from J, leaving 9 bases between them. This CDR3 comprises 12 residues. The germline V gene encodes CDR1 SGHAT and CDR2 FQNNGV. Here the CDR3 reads CASSLLTGEAFF. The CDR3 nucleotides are TGTGCCAGCAGCTTACTTACAGGGGAAGCTTTCTTT.

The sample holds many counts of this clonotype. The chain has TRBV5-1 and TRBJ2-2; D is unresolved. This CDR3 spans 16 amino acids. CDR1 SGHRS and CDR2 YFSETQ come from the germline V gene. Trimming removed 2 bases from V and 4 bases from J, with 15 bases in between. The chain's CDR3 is CASSFRGVSSTGELFF. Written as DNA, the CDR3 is TGCGCCAGCAGCTTTCGTGGGGTATCGAGCACCGGGGAGCTGTTTTTT.

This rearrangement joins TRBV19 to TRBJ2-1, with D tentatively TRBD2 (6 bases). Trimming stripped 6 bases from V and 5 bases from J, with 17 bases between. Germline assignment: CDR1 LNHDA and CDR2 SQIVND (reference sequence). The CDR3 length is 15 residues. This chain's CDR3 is CASRKPGLGDNEQFF. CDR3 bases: TGTGCCAGTAGGAAGCCGGGACTGGGGGACAATGAGCAGTTCTTC.

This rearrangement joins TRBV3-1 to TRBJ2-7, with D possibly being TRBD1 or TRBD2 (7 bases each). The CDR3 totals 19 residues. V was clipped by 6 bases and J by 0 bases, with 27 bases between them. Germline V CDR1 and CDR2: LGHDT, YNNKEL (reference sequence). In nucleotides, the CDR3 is TGTGCCAGCAGGGCTAGCGGCACAACGACAGGGACGGCCTCCTACGAGCAGTACTTC. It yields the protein CASRASGTTTGTASYEQYF.

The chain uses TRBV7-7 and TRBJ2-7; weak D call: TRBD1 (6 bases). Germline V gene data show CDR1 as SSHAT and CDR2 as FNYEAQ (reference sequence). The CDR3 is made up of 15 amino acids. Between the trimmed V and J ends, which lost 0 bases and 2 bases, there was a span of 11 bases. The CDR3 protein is CASSLAQGPTYEQYF. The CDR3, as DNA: TGTGCCAGCAGCTTAGCACAGGGCCCAACCTACGAGCAGTACTTC.

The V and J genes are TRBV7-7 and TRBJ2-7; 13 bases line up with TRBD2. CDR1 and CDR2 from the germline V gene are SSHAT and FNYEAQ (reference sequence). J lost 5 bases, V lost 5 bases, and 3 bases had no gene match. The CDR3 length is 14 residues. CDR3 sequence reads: CASSPTSGGDEQYF. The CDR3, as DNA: TGTGCCAGCAGCCCAACTAGCGGGGGGGACGAGCAGTACTTC.

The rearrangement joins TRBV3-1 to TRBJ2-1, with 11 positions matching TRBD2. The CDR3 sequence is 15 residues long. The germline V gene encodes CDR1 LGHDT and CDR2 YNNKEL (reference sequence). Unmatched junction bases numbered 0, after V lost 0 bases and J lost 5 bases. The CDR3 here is CASSQELAGDNEQFF. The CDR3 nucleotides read TGTGCCAGCAGCCAAGAACTAGCGGGGGACAATGAGCAGTTCTTC.

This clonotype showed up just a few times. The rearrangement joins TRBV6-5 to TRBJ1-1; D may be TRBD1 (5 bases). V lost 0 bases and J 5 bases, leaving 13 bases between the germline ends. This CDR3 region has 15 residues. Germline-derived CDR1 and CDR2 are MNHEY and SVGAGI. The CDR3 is CASSYSGQGWTEAFF. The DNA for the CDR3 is TGTGCCAGCAGTTACTCGGGGCAGGGTTGGACTGAAGCTTTCTTT.

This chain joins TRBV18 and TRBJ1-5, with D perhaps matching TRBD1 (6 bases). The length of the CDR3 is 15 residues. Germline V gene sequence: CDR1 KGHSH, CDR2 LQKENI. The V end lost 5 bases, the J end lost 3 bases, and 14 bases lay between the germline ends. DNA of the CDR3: TGTGCCAGCTCATCGTCGGACAGTCTCAATCAGCCCCAGCATTTT. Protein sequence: CASSSSDSLNQPQHF.

CDR3 in amino acids: CASSLGGLAGGSYEQYF. CDR3 sequence (DNA): TGCGCCAGCAGCTTGGGCGGACTAGCGGGGGGATCCTACGAGCAGTACTTC. This sequence joins TRBV5-1 and TRBJ2-7; the match to TRBD2 covers 14 bases. J was trimmed by 1 base and V by 0 bases; bases with no gene match: 3. Germline assignment: CDR1 SGHRS and CDR2 YFSETQ. The CDR3 is 17 residues long.

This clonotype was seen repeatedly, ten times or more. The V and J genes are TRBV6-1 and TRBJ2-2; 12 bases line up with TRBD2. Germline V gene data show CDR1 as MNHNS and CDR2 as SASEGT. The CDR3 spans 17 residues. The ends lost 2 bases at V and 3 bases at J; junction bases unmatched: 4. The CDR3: CASSETSGGHYTGELFF. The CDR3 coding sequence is TGTGCCAGCAGTGAAACTAGCGGGGGGCATTACACCGGGGAGCTGTTTTTT.

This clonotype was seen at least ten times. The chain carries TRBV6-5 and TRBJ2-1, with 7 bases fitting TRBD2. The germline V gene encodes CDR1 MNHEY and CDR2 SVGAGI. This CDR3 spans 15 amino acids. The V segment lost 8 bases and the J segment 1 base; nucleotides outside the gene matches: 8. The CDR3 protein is CASSLGLVSYNEQFF. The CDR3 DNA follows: TGTGCCAGCTCCCTCGGACTAGTTTCCTACAATGAGCAGTTCTTC.

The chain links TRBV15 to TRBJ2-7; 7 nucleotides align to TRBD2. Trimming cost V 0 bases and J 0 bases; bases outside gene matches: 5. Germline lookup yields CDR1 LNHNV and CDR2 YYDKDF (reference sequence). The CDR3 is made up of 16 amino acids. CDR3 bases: TGTGCCACCAGCAGAGATTCGGGCGGGAGCTCCTACGAGCAGTACTTC. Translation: CATSRDSGGSSYEQYF.

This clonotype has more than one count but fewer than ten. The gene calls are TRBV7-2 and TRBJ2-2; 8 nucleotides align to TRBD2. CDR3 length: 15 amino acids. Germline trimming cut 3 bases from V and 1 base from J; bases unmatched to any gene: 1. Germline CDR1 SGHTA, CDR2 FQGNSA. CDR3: CASSFTSGNTGELFF. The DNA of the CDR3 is TGTGCCAGCAGCTTTACTAGCGGGAACACCGGGGAGCTGTTTTTT.